The rows below give T cell receptor beta chains drawn from one sample of a study of shared clonotypes between healthy human individuals. Produced via immunoSEQ multiplex PCR; TCRdb's table is partial and in-frame only. The table records about 2.4 million clones, under 95% of them present only once. The specimen was naive CD4+ T cells from PBMCs. The receptors were gathered from a man younger than 35 in good health. Some clones in this sample may be carry-over from other donors' samples. Each CDR3 is given with its conserved first and last residue. A D gene is named only where the DNA matches it firmly. Clone sizes are given selectively: once, few, many, or a class where the clone is expanded.

d_call,clone_size,j_call,cdr3_length,v_call,cdr3_aa,cdr3_nt
-,-,TRBJ1-5,16,TRBV6-4,CASSDLVGYSNQPQHF,TGTGCCAGCAGTGACTTGGTGGGTTATAGCAATCAGCCCCAGCATTTT
TRBD1,-,TRBJ2-5,14,TRBV7-9,CASSILTGAETQYF,TGTGCCAGCAGCATATTGACAGGGGCGGAGACCCAGTACTTC
TRBD2,-,TRBJ2-5,16,TRBV7-3,CASSLRRASGQETQYF,TGTGCCAGCAGCTTAAGGCGGGCTAGCGGACAAGAGACCCAGTACTTC
-,-,TRBJ1-1,19,TRBV4-3,CASSQEPGRGDFVSAEAFF,TGCGCCAGCAGCCAGGAACCGGGACGGGGGGATTTCGTGAGCGCTGAAGCTTTCTTT
-,-,TRBJ1-5,15,TRBV7-2,CASSRNGRTNQPQHF,TGTGCCAGCAGCAGAAACGGACGGACGAATCAGCCCCAGCATTTT
TRBD1,-,TRBJ2-7,16,TRBV14,CASSRAGTASSYEQYF,TGTGCCAGCAGCCGAGCCGGGACAGCGAGCTCCTACGAGCAGTACTTC
TRBD2,-,TRBJ2-7,13,TRBV7-6,CASGLADSYEQYF,TGTGCCAGCGGACTAGCGGACTCCTACGAGCAGTACTTC
TRBD1,-,TRBJ1-1,14,TRBV9,CASSLGQMNTEAFF,TGTGCCAGCAGCCTGGGACAGATGAACACTGAAGCTTTCTTT
-,-,TRBJ1-5,15,TRBV18,CASSSGVGNNQPQHF,TGTGCCAGCTCCTCGGGGGTCGGGAACAATCAGCCCCAGCATTTT
-,-,TRBJ1-2,15,TRBV6-1,CASSSNKLEYYGYTF,TGTGCCAGCAGTTCCAACAAGCTCGAATATTATGGCTACACCTTC
-,-,TRBJ2-5,14,TRBV9,CASSPAGTRETQYF,TGTGCCAGCAGCCCGGCCGGGACAAGGGAGACCCAGTACTTC
TRBD2,-,TRBJ2-3,15,TRBV6-1,CASSERLAGADTQYF,TGTGCCAGCAGTGAACGGCTCGCGGGAGCAGATACGCAGTATTTT
-,-,TRBJ2-2,13,TRBV5-1,CASSLSHGGELFF,TGCGCCAGCAGCTTGTCCCACGGCGGGGAGCTGTTTTTT
-,-,TRBJ1-3,14,TRBV19,CASRSGAAGNTIYF,TGTGCCAGTAGGTCGGGGGCAGCCGGAAACACCATATATTTT
TRBD1,-,TRBJ2-7,17,TRBV7-6,CASSLNPGTGGENEQYF,TGTGCCAGCAGCTTAAACCCCGGGACAGGGGGCGAGAACGAGCAGTACTTC
-,-,TRBJ1-1,13,TRBV7-9,CASSPRQATEAFF,TGTGCCAGCAGCCCCCGACAGGCCACTGAAGCTTTCTTT
-,-,TRBJ2-5,13,TRBV19,CASSLVRLGTQYF,TGTGCCAGTAGTCTCGTACGTCTGGGCACCCAGTACTTC
TRBD2,-,TRBJ2-7,15,TRBV5-8,CASSLLWLAGAEQYF,TGTGCCAGCAGCTTACTCTGGCTAGCGGGTGCCGAGCAGTACTTC
-,-,TRBJ2-7,14,TRBV6-6,CASSRTALQDEQYF,TGTGCCAGCAGCAGGACAGCCCTTCAGGACGAGCAGTACTTC
-,-,TRBJ2-7,15,TRBV27,CASTRSGLGGGEQYF,TGTGCCAGCACCCGTTCCGGACTGGGTGGGGGCGAGCAGTACTTC
TRBD1,-,TRBJ2-5,14,TRBV2,CASGGQYSQETQYF,TGTGCCAGCGGGGGACAGTATTCACAAGAGACCCAGTACTTC
-,-,TRBJ1-2,14,TRBV19,CASSPMTDGPGYTF,TGTGCCAGTAGTCCGATGACAGACGGACCTGGCTACACCTTC
-,-,TRBJ1-1,13,TRBV7-9,CASSLLGGTQAFF,TGTGCCAGCAGCTTGCTAGGGGGGACTCAAGCTTTCTTT
-,-,TRBJ2-7,15,TRBV15,CATSRQTGTSYEQYF,TGTGCCACCAGCAGGCAGACAGGAACCTCCTACGAGCAGTACTTC
TRBD1,-,TRBJ1-2,14,TRBV14,CASSQVDRGEYYTF,TGTGCCAGCAGCCAGGTTGACAGGGGGGAATACTACACCTTC
TRBD2,-,TRBJ2-1,16,TRBV28,CASSTGGRGWGDEQFF,TGTGCCAGCAGTACGGGCGGGAGAGGGTGGGGCGATGAGCAGTTCTTC
TRBD2,-,TRBJ2-1,17,TRBV30,CAWSFRPTSGRNHEQFF,TGTGCCTGGAGTTTTAGGCCGACTAGCGGGAGGAACCATGAGCAGTTCTTC
-,-,TRBJ2-2,20,TRBV10-2,CASSESTGWREEEETGELFF,TGCGCCAGCAGTGAGTCGACGGGATGGCGGGAAGAGGAGGAGACCGGGGAGCTGTTTTTT
TRBD2,-,TRBJ2-1,15,TRBV19,CASSVLAGVYNEQFF,TGTGCCAGTAGTGTACTAGCGGGAGTCTACAATGAGCAGTTCTTC
-,-,TRBJ1-5,16,TRBV28,CASRLIQGNGNQPQHF,TGTGCCAGCCGCCTCATCCAGGGTAATGGCAATCAGCCCCAGCATTTT
-,-,TRBJ1-2,14,TRBV7-3,CASSLIAGQGGYTF,TGTGCCAGCAGCTTAATAGCAGGGCAAGGTGGCTACACCTTC
TRBD1,-,TRBJ1-4,15,TRBV2,CASSADRGTGEKLFF,TGTGCCAGCAGTGCAGACAGGGGAACTGGTGAAAAACTGTTTTTT
-,-,TRBJ2-2,16,TRBV2,CASRTTRRGGTGELFF,TGTGCCAGCAGAACTACCCGCCGTGGAGGCACCGGGGAGCTGTTTTTT
-,-,TRBJ1-5,14,TRBV10-2,CASSGTGTNQPQHF,TGCGCCAGCAGCGGAACAGGGACCAATCAGCCCCAGCATTTT
TRBD2,-,TRBJ2-1,17,TRBV27,CASSLLNLAGGPGEQFF,TGTGCCAGCAGCCTGCTGAATCTAGCGGGAGGGCCAGGGGAGCAGTTCTTC
-,-,TRBJ1-5,12,TRBV19,CATAGANQPQHF,TGTGCCACGGCGGGGGCCAATCAGCCCCAGCATTTT
-,-,TRBJ2-3,12,TRBV28,CASRGGTATQYF,TGTGCCAGCAGGGGAGGGACAGCTACGCAGTATTTT
-,-,TRBJ2-5,16,TRBV9,CASSVAVPANQETQYF,TGTGCCAGCAGCGTAGCTGTTCCGGCTAACCAAGAGACCCAGTACTTC
-,-,TRBJ1-2,12,TRBV30,CARIGAVGGYTF,TGTGCTAGGATCGGGGCAGTGGGTGGCTACACCTTC
-,-,TRBJ2-1,15,TRBV7-2,CASRPLGDINNEQFF,TGTGCCAGCAGGCCTCTGGGGGATATCAACAATGAGCAGTTCTTC
-,once,TRBJ1-2,19,TRBV7-3,CASSVKRPRDIRREDGYTF,TGTGCCAGCAGCGTAAAAAGACCCCGGGACATACGGCGTGAAGATGGCTACACCTTC
TRBD1,-,TRBJ2-7,15,TRBV4-1,CASSQERTGFYEQYF,TGCGCCAGCAGCCAAGAGAGGACAGGCTTCTACGAGCAGTACTTC